This T cell receptor (beta chain) was obtained from a study of T cells after yellow fever vaccination. J lost 0 bases, V lost 8 bases, and 14 bases had no gene match. Germline assignment: CDR1 MNHEY and CDR2 SVGAGI. The CDR3 length is 17 residues. A 5'RACE template-switching step, the method used to make TCR cDNA, added a universal primer site and UMIs. Each CDR3 protein gets one entry after TCRdb re-called the 5' RACE reads with MiXCR. The sample has 620,000 or so distinct CDR3 sequences, around an eighth seen once. This clonotype was found many times. V gene TRBV6-5 combines with J gene TRBJ2-7; 9 nucleotides line up with TRBD2. Sequenced material: PBMCs, taken on the day of the yellow fever booster vaccination. The TCR sequence derives from a man aged 25-45 years who received the YFV17D yellow fever vaccine. CDR3 amino acids: CASPLAGDVSTSYEQYF. CDR3 sequence (DNA): TGTGCCAGCCCTTTAGCGGGAGATGTTTCCACCTCCTACGAGCAGTACTTC.